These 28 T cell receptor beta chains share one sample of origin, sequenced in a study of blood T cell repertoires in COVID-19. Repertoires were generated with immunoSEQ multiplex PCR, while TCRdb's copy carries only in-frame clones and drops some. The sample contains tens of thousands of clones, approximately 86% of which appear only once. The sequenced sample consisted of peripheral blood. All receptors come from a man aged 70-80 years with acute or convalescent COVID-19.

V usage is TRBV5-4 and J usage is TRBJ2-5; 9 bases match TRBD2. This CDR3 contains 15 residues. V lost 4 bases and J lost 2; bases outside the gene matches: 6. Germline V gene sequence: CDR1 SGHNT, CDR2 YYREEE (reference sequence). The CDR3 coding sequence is TGTGCCAGCAGCCTTGGAGGACTAGCGCAAGAGACCCAGTACTTC. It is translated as CASSLGGLAQETQYF.

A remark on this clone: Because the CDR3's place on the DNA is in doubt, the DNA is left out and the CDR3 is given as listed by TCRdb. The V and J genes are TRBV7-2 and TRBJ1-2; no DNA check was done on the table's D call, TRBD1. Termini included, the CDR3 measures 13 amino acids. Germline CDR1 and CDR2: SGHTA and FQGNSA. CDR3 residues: CASSEVGTGTFTF.

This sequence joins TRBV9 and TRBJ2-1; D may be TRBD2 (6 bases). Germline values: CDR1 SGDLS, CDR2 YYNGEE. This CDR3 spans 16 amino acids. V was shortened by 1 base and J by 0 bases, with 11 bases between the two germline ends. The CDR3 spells CASSVRGLGSYNEQFF. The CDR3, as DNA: TGTGCCAGCAGCGTACGGGGACTGGGCTCCTACAATGAGCAGTTCTTC.

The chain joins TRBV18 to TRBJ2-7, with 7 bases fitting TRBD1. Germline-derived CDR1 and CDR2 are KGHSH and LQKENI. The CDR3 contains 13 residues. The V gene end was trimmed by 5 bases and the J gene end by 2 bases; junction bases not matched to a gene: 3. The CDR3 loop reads CASSSQGAYEQYF. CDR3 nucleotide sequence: TGTGCCAGCTCATCTCAGGGGGCCTACGAGCAGTACTTC.

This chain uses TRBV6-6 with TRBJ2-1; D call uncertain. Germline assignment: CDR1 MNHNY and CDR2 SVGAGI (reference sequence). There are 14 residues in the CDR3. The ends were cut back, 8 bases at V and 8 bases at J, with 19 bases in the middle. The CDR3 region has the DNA TGTGCCAGCGGCGAGCCCCTTGAGGCCCATGAGCAGTTCTTC. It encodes CASGEPLEAHEQFF.

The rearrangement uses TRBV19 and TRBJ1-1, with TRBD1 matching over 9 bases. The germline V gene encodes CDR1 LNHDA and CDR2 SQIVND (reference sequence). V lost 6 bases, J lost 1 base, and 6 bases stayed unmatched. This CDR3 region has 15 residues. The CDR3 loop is CASRYRGLGNTEAFF. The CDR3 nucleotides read TGTGCCAGTAGGTACAGGGGGCTCGGGAACACTGAAGCTTTCTTT.

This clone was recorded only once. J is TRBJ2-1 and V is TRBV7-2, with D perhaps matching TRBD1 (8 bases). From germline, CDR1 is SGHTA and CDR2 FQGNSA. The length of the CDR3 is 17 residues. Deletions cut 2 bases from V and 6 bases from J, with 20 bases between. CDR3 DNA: TGTGCCAGCAGCTTACCCCGGACAGGGAGGGGGATCAATGAGCAGTTCTTC. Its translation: CASSLPRTGRGINEQFF.

CDR3 loop: CASTTSGNYNEQFF. The CDR3 coding sequence is TGTGCCAGCACCACTAGCGGGAATTACAATGAGCAGTTCTTC. The rearrangement joins TRBV18 to TRBJ2-1, with TRBD2 matching over 10 bases. CDR1 and CDR2 from the germline V gene are KGHSH and LQKENI. This CDR3 spans 14 amino acids. V shed 8 bases, J shed 4 bases, and the junction held 5 bases outside the gene matches. The full variable domain, its missing parts supplied by reference TRBV18 and TRBJ2-1, is NAGVMQNPRHLVRRRGQEARLRCSPMKGHSHVYWYRQLPEEGLKFMVYLQKENIIDESGMPKERFSAEFPKEGPSILRIQQVVRGDSAAYFCASTTSGNYNEQFFGPGTRLTVL.

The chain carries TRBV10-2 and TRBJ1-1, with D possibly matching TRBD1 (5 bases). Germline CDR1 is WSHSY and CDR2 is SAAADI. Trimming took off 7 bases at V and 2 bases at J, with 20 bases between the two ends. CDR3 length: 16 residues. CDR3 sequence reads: CASTSVAGLLNTEAFF. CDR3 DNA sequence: TGCGCCAGCACCTCTGTCGCGGGACTCCTTAACACTGAAGCTTTCTTT.

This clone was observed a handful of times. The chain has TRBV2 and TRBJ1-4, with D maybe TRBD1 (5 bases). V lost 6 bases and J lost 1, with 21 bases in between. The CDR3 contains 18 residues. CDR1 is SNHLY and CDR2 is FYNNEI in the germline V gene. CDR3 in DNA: TGTGCCAGCAGCTGGGACGGCGGGGTAGGGGAAACTAATGAAAAACTGTTTTTT. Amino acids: CASSWDGGVGETNEKLFF.

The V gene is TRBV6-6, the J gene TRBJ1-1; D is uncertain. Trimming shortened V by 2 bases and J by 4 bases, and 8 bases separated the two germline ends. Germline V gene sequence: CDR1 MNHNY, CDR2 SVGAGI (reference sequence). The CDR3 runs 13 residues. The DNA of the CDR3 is TGTGCCAGCAGTTACGTCGACTCCACTGAAGCTTTCTTT. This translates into CASSYVDSTEAFF.

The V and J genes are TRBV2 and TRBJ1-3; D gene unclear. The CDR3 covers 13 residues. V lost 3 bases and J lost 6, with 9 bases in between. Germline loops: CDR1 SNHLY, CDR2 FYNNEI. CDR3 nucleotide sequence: TGTGCCAGCAGTGATGCGGGATTAAACACCATATATTTT. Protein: CASSDAGLNTIYF.

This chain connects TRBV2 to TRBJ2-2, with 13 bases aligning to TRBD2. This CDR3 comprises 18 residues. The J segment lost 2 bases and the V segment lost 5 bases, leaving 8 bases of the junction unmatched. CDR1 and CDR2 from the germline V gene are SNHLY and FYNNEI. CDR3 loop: CASSRRLAGGSNTGELFF. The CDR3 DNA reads TGTGCCAGCAGTCGAAGACTAGCGGGGGGCTCAAACACCGGGGAGCTGTTTTTT.

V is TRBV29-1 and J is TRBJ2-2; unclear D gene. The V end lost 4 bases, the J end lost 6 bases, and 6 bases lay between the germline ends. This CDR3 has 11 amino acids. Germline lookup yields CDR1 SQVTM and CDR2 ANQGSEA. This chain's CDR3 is CSVATAGELFF. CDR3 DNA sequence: TGCAGCGTTGCAACAGCCGGGGAGCTGTTTTTT.

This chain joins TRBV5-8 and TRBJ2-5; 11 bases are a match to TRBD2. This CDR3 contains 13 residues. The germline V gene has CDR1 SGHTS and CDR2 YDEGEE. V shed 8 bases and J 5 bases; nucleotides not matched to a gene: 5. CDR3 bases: TGTGCCAGTAGCGGGAGGGCACAGGAGACCCAGTACTTC. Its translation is CASSGRAQETQYF.

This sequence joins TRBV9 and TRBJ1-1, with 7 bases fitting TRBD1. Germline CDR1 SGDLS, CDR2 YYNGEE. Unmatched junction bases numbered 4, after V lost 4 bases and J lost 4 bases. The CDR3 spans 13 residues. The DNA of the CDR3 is TGTGCCAGCAGCACAAACAGGGGCACTGAAGCTTTCTTT. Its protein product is CASSTNRGTEAFF.

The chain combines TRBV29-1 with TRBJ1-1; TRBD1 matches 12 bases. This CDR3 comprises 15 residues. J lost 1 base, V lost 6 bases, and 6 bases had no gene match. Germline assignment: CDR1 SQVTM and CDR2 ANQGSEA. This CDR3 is CSVRDRGPANTEAFF. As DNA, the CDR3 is TGCAGCGTCCGGGACAGGGGGCCAGCGAACACTGAAGCTTTCTTT.

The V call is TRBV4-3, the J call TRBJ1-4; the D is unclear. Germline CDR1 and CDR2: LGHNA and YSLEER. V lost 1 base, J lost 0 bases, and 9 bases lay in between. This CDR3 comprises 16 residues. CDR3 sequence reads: CASSQGPLTTNEKLFF. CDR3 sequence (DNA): TGCGCCAGCAGCCAAGGTCCCTTAACAACTAATGAAAAACTGTTTTTT.

DNA of the CDR3: TGTGCCAGCAGTTTCTCCTCAGGGGGCAATCAGCCCCAGCATTTT. Residues: CASSFSSGGNQPQHF. The rearrangement links TRBV28 to TRBJ1-5; a weak D match, TRBD1 (6 bases). Between the trimmed V and J ends, which lost 3 bases and 2 bases, there was a span of 11 bases. The CDR3 covers 15 residues. Germline V gene data show CDR1 as MDHEN and CDR2 as SYDVKM.

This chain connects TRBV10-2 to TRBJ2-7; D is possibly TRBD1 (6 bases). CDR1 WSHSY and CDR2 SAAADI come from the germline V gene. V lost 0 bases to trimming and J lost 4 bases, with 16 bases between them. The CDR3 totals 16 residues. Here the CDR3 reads CASSESGHNGVYEQYF. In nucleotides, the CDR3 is TGCGCCAGCAGTGAGTCGGGACACAACGGGGTTTACGAGCAGTACTTC.

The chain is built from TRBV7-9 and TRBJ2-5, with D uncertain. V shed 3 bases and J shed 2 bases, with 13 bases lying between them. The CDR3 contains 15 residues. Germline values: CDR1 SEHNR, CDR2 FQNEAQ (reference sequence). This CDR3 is CASSFLRDFQETQYF. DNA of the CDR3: TGTGCCAGCAGCTTCTTAAGAGACTTTCAAGAGACCCAGTACTTC.

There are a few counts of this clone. CDR3 DNA: TGCAGTGCTAGTGCGGGAGCGCCCCTCACCGGGGAGCTGTTTTTT. This codes for CSASAGAPLTGELFF. J is TRBJ2-2 and V is TRBV20-1, with 7 bases matching TRBD2. V dropped 3 bases and J dropped 4; count of bases not matched to a gene: 8. The CDR3 has 15 residues. Per germline, CDR1 DFQATT and CDR2 SNEGSKA (reference sequence).

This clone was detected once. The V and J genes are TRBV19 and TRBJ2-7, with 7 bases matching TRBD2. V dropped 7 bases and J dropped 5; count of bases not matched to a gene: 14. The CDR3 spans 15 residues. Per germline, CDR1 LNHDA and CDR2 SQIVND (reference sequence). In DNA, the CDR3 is TGTGCCAGTAATCACAGGACTAGTACCGGGGACGAGCAGTACTTC. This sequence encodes CASNHRTSTGDEQYF.

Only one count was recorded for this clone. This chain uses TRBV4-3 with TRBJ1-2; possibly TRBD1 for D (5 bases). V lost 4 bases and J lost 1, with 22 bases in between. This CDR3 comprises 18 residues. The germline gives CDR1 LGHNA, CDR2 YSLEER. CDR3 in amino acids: CASSPHQGNSLLNYGYTF. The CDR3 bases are TGCGCCAGCAGCCCGCATCAGGGTAATTCCCTCCTTAACTATGGCTACACCTTC.

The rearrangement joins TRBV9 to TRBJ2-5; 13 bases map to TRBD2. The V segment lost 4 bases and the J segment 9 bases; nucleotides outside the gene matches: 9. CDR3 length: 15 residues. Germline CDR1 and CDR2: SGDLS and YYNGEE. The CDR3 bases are TGTGCCAGCAGCAAACTAGCGGGGGGGCAACGTGCCCAGTACTTC. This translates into CASSKLAGGQRAQYF.

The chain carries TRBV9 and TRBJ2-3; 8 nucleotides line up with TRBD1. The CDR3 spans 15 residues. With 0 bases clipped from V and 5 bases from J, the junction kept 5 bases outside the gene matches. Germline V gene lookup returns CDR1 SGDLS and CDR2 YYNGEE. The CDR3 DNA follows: TGTGCCAGCAGCGTAGTTCCAGGGGGCGTAGATACGCAGTATTTT. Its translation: CASSVVPGGVDTQYF.

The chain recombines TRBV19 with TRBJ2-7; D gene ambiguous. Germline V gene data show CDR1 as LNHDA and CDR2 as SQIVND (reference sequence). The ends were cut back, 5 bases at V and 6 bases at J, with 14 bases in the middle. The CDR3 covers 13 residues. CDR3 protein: CASSYSGATEQYF. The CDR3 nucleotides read TGTGCCAGTAGTTACAGTGGCGCTACCGAGCAGTACTTC.

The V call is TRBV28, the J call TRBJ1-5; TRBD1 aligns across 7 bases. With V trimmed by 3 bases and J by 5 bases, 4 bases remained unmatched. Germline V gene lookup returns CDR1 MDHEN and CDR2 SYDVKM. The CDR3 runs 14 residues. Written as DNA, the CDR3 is TGTGCCAGCAGTTTCCGGGACAGCTATCAGCCCCAGCATTTT. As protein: CASSFRDSYQPQHF.